This entry lists 3 T cell receptor beta chains sequenced from one sample in a study of blood T cells in healthy people across ages. Through a sample-barcoded 5' primer and a J-beta primer mix, a second PCR was run for about 7 to 12 cycles. MiXCR, run by TCRdb on the 5' RACE reads, gives a single entry per CDR3 protein. This sample has 700,000 to 800,000 distinct CDR3 sequences, with about 40% found just once. The sequencing sample was made of blood. These TCRs come from a woman aged 55-70 years in good health.

This clonotype was seen only once. The chain carries TRBV28 and TRBJ1-2; 7 bases align to TRBD1. The CDR3 consists of 14 residues. Germline trimming cut 11 bases from V and 1 base from J; bases unmatched to any gene: 10. Germline V gives CDR1 MDHEN, CDR2 SYDVKM. Here the CDR3 DNA reads TGTGCCGGCAAGACTCCAGGGGGTAACTATGGCTACACCTTC. Residues: CAGKTPGGNYGYTF.

The chain uses TRBV6-6 and TRBJ1-5; a weak D match, TRBD1 (6 bases). The germline V and J ends were trimmed by 6 bases and 3 bases, with 15 bases remaining between them. Per the germline V gene, CDR1 is MNHNY and CDR2 is SVGAGI (reference sequence). This CDR3 is built from 15 residues. Here the CDR3 DNA reads TGTGCCAGCAGAGAGGACAGAAACTCCAATCAGCCCCAGCATTTT. Protein sequence: CASREDRNSNQPQHF.

The chain employs TRBV29-1 and TRBJ1-1; D remains unclear. Looked up from germline, CDR1 is SQVTM and CDR2 is ANQGSEA. CDR3 length: 12 amino acids. The V and J ends lost 3 bases and 4 bases respectively, with 9 bases between them. The DNA for the CDR3 is TGCAGCGTTGATGTATCGGGCACTGAAGCTTTCTTT. Protein: CSVDVSGTEAFF. Complete variable domain (other parts from reference TRBV29-1 and TRBJ1-1): SAVISQKPSRDICQRGTSLTIQCQVDSQVTMMFWYRQQPGQSLTLIATANQGSEATYESGFVIDKFPISRPNLTFSTLTVSNMSPEDSSIYLCSVDVSGTEAFFGQGTRLTVV.